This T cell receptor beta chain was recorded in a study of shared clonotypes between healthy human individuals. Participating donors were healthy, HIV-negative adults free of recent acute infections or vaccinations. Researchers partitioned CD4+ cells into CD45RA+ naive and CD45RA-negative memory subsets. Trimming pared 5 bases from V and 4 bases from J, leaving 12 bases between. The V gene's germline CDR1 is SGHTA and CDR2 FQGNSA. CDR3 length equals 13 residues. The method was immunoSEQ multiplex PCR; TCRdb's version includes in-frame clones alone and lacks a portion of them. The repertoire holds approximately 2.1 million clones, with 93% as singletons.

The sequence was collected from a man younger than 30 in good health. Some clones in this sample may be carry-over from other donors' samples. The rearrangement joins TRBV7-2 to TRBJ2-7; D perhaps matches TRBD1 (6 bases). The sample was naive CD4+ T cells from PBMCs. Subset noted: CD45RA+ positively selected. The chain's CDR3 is CASSRLQGYEQYF. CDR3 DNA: TGTGCCAGCAGCCGTTTACAGGGTTACGAGCAGTACTTC.